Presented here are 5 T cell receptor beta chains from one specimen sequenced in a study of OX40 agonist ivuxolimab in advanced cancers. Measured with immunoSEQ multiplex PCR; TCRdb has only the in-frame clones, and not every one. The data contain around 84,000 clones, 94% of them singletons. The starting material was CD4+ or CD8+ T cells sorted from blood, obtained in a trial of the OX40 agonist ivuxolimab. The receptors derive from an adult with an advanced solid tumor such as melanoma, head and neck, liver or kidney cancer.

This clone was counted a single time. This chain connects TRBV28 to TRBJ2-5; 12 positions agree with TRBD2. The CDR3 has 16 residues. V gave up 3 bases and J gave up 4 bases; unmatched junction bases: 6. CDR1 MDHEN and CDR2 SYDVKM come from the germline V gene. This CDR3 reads CASSLVMGLAGETQYF. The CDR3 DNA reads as TGTGCCAGCAGTTTGGTCATGGGACTAGCGGGAGAGACCCAGTACTTC.

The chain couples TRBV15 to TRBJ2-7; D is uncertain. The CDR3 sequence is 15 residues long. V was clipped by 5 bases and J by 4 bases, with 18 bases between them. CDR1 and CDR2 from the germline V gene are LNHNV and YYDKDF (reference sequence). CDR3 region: CATSPSAARIYEQYF. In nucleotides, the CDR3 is TGTGCCACCAGCCCTTCGGCCGCGAGGATATACGAGCAGTACTTC.

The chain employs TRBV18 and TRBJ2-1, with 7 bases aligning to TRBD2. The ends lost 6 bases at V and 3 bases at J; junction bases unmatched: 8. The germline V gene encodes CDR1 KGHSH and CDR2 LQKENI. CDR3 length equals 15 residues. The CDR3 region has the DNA TGTGCCAGCTCCCCCATCCAGCGGGACTACAATGAGCAGTTCTTC. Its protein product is CASSPIQRDYNEQFF.

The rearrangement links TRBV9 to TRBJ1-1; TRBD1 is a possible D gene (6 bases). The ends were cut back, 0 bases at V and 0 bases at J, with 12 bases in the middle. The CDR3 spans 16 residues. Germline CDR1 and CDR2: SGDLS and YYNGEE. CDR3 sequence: CASSVGGAIMNTEAFF. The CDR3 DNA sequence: TGTGCCAGCAGCGTAGGGGGGGCGATAATGAACACTGAAGCTTTCTTT.

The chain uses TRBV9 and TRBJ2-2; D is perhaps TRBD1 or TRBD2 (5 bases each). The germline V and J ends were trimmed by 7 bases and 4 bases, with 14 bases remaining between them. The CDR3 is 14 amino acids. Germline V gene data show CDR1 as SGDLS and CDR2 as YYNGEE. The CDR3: CASGGLRGTGELFF. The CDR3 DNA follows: TGTGCCAGCGGGGGTTTGAGAGGCACCGGGGAGCTGTTTTTT.